This paragraph covers one T cell receptor (beta chain) sequence. This specimen comes from a study of blood T cell repertoires in COVID-19. Whole-study context: The United States, Italy and Spain were the sources of the acute and convalescent COVID-19 samples. T cells, B-cell-depleted T cells, or PBMCs supplied cDNA or gDNA.

CDR3 size: 14 residues. Trimming cost V 4 bases and J 3 bases, with 10 bases left between them. Germline CDR1 reads LGHDT; CDR2 reads YNNKEL (reference sequence). Per the original methods: Amplification of reference gene primers provided the estimated nucleated cell counts. The data were produced by immunoSEQ multiplex PCR, yet TCRdb's version contains in-frame clones alone and is incomplete. The DNA gave D and trimming, while V, J and clone size come from that table. The table lists 150,000 to 200,000 clones, about 88% of them singletons. This chain uses TRBV3-1 (or the pseudogene TRBV3-2) with TRBJ2-1, with D perhaps TRBD1 (6 bases). Sequenced: peripheral blood. The TCR comes from a man between 18 and 35 years old who had recovered from COVID-19. CDR3: CASSRGRLYNEQFF. The CDR3, as DNA: TGTGCCAGCAGCCGGGGGCGGCTCTACAATGAGCAGTTCTTC.